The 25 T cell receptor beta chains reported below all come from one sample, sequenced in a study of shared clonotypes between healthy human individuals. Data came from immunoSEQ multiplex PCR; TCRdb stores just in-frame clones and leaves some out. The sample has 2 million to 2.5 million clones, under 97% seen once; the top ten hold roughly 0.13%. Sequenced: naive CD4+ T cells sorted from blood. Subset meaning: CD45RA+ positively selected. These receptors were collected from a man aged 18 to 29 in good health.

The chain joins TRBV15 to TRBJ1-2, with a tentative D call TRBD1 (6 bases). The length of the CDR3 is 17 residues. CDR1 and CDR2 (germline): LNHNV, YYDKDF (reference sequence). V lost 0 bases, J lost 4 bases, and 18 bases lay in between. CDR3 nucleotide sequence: TGTGCCACCAGCAGAGATCTTGCTGGGGGCGCTTCCTATGGCTACACCTTC. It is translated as CATSRDLAGGASYGYTF.

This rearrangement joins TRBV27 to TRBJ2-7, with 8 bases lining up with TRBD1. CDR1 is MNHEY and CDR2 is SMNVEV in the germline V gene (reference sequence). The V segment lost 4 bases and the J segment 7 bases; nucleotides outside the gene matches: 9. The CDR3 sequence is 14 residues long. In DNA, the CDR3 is TGTGCCAGCAGTTCGCTAGGGACAGGCACTGAGCAGTACTTC. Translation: CASSSLGTGTEQYF.

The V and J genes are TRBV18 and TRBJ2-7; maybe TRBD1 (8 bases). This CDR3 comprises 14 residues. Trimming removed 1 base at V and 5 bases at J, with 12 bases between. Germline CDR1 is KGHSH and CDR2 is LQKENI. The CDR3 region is CASSPQQGGDEQYF. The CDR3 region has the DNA TGTGCCAGCTCACCACAACAGGGGGGGGACGAGCAGTACTTC.

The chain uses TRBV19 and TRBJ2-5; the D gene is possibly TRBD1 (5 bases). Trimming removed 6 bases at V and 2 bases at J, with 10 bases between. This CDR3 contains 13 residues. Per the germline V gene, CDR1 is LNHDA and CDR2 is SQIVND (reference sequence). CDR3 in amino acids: CASSDKGQETQYF. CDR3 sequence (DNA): TGTGCCAGTAGCGACAAGGGGCAAGAGACCCAGTACTTC.

The CDR3 DNA follows: TGTGCCAGCAGCGAGGACCGGATCGGAAACACCATATATTTT. Protein: CASSEDRIGNTIYF. This chain joins TRBV2 and TRBJ1-3; unclear D gene. There are 14 residues in the CDR3. The germline CDR1 and CDR2 sequences are SNHLY and FYNNEI. V was pared by 6 bases and J by 4 bases, with 13 bases between.

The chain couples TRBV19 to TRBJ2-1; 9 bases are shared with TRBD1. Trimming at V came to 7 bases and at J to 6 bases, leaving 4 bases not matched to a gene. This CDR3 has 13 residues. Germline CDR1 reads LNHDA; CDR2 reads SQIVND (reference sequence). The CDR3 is CASNPDRGNEQFF. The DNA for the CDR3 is TGTGCCAGTAACCCGGACAGGGGCAATGAGCAGTTCTTC.

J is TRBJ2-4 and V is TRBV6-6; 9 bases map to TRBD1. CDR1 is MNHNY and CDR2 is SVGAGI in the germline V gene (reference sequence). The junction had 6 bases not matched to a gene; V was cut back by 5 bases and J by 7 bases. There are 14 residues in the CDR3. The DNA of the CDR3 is TGTGCCAGCAGTACTTTGACAGGGGGGAACATTCAGTACTTC. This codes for CASSTLTGGNIQYF.

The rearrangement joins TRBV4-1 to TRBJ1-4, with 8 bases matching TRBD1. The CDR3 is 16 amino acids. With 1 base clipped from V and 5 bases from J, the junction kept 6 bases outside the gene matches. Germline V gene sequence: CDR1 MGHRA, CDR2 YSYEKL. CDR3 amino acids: CASSQGLDRENEKLFF. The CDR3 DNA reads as TGCGCCAGCAGCCAAGGTTTGGACAGGGAGAATGAAAAACTGTTTTTT.

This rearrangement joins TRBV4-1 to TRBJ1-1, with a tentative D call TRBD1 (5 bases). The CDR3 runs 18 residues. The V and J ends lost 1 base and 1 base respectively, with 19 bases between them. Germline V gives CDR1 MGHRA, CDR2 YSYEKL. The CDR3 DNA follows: TGCGCCAGCAGCCAAGTTGGAAGGATAGGGGTGACGAACACTGAAGCTTTCTTT. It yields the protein CASSQVGRIGVTNTEAFF.

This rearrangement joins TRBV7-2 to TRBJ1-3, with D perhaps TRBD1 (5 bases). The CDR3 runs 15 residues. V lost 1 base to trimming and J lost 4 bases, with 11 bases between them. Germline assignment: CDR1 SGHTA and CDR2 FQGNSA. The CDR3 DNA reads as TGTGCCAGCAGCTTAGAGGGCGGACACGGAAACACCATATATTTT. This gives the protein CASSLEGGHGNTIYF. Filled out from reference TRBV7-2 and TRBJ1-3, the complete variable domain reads GAGVSQSPSNKVTEKGKDVELRCDPISGHTALYWYRQSLGQGLEFLIYFQGNSAPDKSGLPSDRFSAERTGGSVSTLTIQRTQQEDSAVYLCASSLEGGHGNTIYFGEGSWLTVV.

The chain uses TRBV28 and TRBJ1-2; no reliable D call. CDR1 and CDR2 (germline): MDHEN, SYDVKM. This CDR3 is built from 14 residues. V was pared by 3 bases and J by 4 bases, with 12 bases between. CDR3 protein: CASSFRVRSYGYTF. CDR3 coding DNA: TGTGCCAGCAGTTTTCGGGTTCGATCCTATGGCTACACCTTC.

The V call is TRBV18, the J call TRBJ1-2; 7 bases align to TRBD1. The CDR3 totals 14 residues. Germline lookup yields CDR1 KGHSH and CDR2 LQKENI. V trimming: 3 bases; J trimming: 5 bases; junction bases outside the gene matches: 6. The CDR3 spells CASSPSTGKYGYTF. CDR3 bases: TGTGCCAGCTCACCCTCGACAGGGAAGTATGGCTACACCTTC.

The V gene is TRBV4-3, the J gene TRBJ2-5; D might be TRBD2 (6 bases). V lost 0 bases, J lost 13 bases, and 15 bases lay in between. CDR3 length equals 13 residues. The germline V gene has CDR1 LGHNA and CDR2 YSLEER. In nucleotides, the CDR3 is TGCGCCAGCAGCCAAGATCCGCTAGCGCCAAGGTACTTC. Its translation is CASSQDPLAPRYF.

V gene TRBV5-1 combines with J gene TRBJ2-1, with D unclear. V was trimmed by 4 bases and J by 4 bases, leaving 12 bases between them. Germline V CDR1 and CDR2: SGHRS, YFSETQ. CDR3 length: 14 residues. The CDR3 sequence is CASSPGPNYNEQFF. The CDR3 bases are TGCGCCAGCAGCCCGGGTCCTAATTACAATGAGCAGTTCTTC.

The CDR3 region is CASSQTGNYEQYF. CDR3 coding DNA: TGTGCCAGCAGCCAGACAGGGAACTACGAGCAGTACTTC. V and J are TRBV5-4 and TRBJ2-7; TRBD1 matches 7 bases. CDR3 length: 13 residues. The V segment lost 4 bases and the J segment 3 bases; nucleotides outside the gene matches: 4. Germline V lookup: CDR1 SGHNT, CDR2 YYREEE (reference sequence).

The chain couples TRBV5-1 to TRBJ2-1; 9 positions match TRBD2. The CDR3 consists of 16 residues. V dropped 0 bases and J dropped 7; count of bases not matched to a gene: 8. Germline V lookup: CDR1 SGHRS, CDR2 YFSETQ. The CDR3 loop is CASSLVGSSGMNEQFF. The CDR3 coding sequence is TGCGCCAGCAGCTTGGTTGGGTCTAGCGGGATGAATGAGCAGTTCTTC.

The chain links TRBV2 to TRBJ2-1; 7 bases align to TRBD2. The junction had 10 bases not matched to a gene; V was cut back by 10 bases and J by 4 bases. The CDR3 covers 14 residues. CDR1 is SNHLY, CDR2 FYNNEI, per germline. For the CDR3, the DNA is TGTGCCACCACCTCGCTAGCGGATTACAATGAGCAGTTCTTC. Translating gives CATTSLADYNEQFF.

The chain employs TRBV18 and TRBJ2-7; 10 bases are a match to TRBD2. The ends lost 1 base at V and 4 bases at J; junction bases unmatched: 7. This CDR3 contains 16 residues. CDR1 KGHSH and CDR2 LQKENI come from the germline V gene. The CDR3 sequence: CASSPRLAGDLYEQYF. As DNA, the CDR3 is TGTGCCAGCTCACCACGCCTAGCGGGAGATCTATACGAGCAGTACTTC. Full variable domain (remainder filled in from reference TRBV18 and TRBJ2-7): NAGVMQNPRHLVRRRGQEARLRCSPMKGHSHVYWYRQLPEEGLKFMVYLQKENIIDESGMPKERFSAEFPKEGPSILRIQQVVRGDSAAYFCASSPRLAGDLYEQYFGPGTRLTVT.

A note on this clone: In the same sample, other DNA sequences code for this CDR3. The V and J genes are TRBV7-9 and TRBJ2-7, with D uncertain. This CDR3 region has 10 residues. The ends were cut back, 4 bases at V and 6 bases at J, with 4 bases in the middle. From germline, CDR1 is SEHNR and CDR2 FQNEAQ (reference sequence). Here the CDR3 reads CASSSGEQYF. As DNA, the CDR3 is TGTGCCAGCAGCTCGGGCGAGCAGTACTTC.

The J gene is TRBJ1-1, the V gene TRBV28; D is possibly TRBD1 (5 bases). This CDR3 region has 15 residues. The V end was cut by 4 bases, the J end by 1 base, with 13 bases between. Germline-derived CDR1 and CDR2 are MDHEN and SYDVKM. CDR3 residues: CASSSEGVGNTEAFF. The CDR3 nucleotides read TGTGCCAGCAGTTCAGAAGGGGTGGGGAACACTGAAGCTTTCTTT.

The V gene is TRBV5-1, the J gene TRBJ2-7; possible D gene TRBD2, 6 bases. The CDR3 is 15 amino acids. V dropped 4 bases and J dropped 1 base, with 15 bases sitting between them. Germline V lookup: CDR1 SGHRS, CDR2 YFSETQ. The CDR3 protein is CASSPWEARSYEQYF. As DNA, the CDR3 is TGCGCCAGCAGCCCTTGGGAGGCCCGTTCCTACGAGCAGTACTTC.

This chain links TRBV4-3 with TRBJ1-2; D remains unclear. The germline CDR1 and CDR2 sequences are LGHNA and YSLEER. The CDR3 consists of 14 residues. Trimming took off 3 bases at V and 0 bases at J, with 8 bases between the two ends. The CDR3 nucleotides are TGCGCCAGCAGCCAGGATCTAGCTAACTATGGCTACACCTTC. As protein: CASSQDLANYGYTF.

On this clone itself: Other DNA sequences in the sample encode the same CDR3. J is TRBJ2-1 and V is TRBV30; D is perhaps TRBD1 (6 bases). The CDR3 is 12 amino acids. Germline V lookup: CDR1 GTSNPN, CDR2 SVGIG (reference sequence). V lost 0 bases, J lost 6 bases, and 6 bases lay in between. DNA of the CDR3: TGTGCCTGGAGTGTACAGGGCAATGAGCAGTTCTTC. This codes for CAWSVQGNEQFF.

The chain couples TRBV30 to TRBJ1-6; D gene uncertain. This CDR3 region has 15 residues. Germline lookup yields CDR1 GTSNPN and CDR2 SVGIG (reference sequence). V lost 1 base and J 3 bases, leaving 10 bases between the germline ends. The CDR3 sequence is CAWSDDGYYNSPLHF. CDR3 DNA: TGTGCCTGGAGTGATGACGGTTACTATAATTCACCCCTCCACTTT.

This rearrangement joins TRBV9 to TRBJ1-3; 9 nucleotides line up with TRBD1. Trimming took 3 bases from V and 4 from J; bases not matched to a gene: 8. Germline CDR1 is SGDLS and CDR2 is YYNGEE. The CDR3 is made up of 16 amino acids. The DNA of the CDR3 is TGTGCCAGCAGCGACCGACAGGGGGACTTGGGAAACACCATATATTTT. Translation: CASSDRQGDLGNTIYF.